The source of this T cell receptor (beta chain) is a study of T cell repertoires in cytomegalovirus infection. On this clonotype itself: As yet, its antigen is unknown.

The CDR3 is 15 amino acids. J lost 3 bases, V lost 4 bases, and 6 bases had no gene match. Germline V lookup: CDR1 WNHNN, CDR2 SYGVQD (reference sequence). TCRdb reprocessed the reads with MiXCR, giving one entry per CDR3 protein. The repertoire has about 740,000 distinct CDR3 sequences, around a third of them found once; the top ten carry 15% to 20%. V usage is TRBV10-1 and J usage is TRBJ2-3; 8 bases agree with TRBD2. Here the sequenced sample was cultured PBMCs, taken from culture after CMV antigen stimulation. This clonotype was obtained from a human donor in good health (CMV status not recorded). Some clones in this sample may be carry-over from other donors' samples. CDR3 amino acids: CASSVTVAGTDTQYF. Here the CDR3 DNA reads TGCGCCAGCAGTGTCACGGTAGCGGGAACAGATACGCAGTATTTT.